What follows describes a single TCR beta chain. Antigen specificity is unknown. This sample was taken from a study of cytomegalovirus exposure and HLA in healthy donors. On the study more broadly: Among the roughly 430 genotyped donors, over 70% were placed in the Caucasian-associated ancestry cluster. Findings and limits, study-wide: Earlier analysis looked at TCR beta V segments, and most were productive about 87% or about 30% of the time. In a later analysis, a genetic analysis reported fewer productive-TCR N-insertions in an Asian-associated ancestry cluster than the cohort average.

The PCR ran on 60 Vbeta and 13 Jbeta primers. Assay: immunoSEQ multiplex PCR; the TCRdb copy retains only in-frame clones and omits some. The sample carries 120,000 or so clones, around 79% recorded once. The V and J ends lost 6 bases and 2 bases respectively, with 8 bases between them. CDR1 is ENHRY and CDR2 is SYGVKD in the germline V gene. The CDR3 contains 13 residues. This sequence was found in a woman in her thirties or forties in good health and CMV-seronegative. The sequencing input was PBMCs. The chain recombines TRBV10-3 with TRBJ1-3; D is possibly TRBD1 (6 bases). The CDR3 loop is CAIRQGTGNTIYF. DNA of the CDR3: TGTGCCATCAGACAGGGAACTGGAAACACCATATATTTT.